A single sample gave rise to the 24 T cell receptor beta chains below, sequenced in a study of PD-1 blockade in classical Hodgkin lymphoma. No patient escaped relapse after autologous stem cell transplantation, and brentuximab vedotin exposure varied. Using immunoSEQ multiplex PCR, the repertoire was profiled, and TCRdb retains in-frame clones only, with some absent. The sample contains roughly 16,000 clones, 82% of which appear only once. The source was peripheral blood mononuclear cells (PBMCs), collected before the second cycle of nivolumab. The source is a human donor with classical Hodgkin lymphoma.

In the case of this clone: The sample has other DNA sequences that encode this CDR3 too. The chain uses TRBV7-9 and TRBJ1-1; D is unclear. Germline-derived CDR1 and CDR2 are SEHNR and FQNEAQ (reference sequence). The CDR3 length is 18 residues. V lost 5 bases, J lost 2 bases, and 24 bases lay in between. CDR3 DNA sequence: TGTGCCAGCAGCCCTCAGAGGAGGGAAGACCACGTCAACACTGAAGCTTTCTTT. It is translated as CASSPQRREDHVNTEAFF.

This clone occurred once. The genes are TRBV7-2 and TRBJ2-1; D not certain. Looked up from germline, CDR1 is SGHTA and CDR2 is FQGNSA. V gave up 5 bases and J gave up 4 bases, with 6 bases separating them. The CDR3 loop spans 12 amino acids. The CDR3 loop reads CASSPLYNEQFF. In nucleotides, the CDR3 is TGTGCCAGCAGCCCCCTTTACAATGAGCAGTTCTTC.

In this sample, this clone turned up a few times. The V and J genes are TRBV28 and TRBJ2-3; 7 bases line up with TRBD2. This CDR3 contains 12 residues. Germline lookup yields CDR1 MDHEN and CDR2 SYDVKM. V trimming: 9 bases; J trimming: 10 bases; junction bases outside the gene matches: 10. Here the CDR3 DNA reads TGTGCCAGTGTTAAAGAGCGGGGACCGCAGTATTTT. Its protein product is CASVKERGPQYF.

The chain recombines TRBV5-6 with TRBJ1-2; the match to TRBD1 covers 8 bases. CDR3 length: 13 residues. V trimming: 2 bases; J trimming: 10 bases; junction bases outside the gene matches: 7. Germline loops: CDR1 SGHDT, CDR2 YYEEEE. The CDR3 sequence is CASSLTGGIDYTF. CDR3 DNA sequence: TGTGCCAGCAGCTTAACAGGGGGGATAGACTACACCTTC.

The chain combines TRBV11-3 with TRBJ1-2; D unclear. The CDR3 covers 13 residues. The germline CDR1 and CDR2 sequences are SGHNT and YENEEA. V was trimmed by 0 bases and J by 8 bases, leaving 10 bases between them. The CDR3 DNA follows: TGTGCCAGCAGCTTAGACCGGATGGCGGGCTACACCTTC. It is translated as CASSLDRMAGYTF.

This chain links TRBV4-2 with TRBJ1-6; 7 bases match TRBD1. With V trimmed by 4 bases and J by 0 bases, 9 bases remained unmatched. The CDR3 runs 18 residues. Per germline, CDR1 LGHNA and CDR2 YNFKEQ. DNA of the CDR3: TGTGCCAGCAGCCGTCCGGGACAGTCAAGCTCCTATAATTCACCCCTCCACTTT. This sequence encodes CASSRPGQSSSYNSPLHF.

This clone occurred once. The chain combines TRBV5-4 with TRBJ1-1; D possibly corresponds to TRBD1 (5 bases). The CDR3 runs to 15 residues. Trimming stripped 3 bases from V and 0 bases from J, with 12 bases between. Germline CDR1 SGHNT, CDR2 YYREEE (reference sequence). Written as DNA, the CDR3 is TGTGCCAGCAGCTCCAGACAGATTATGAACACTGAAGCTTTCTTT. It is translated as CASSSRQIMNTEAFF.

V is TRBV19 and J is TRBJ1-1, with D unresolved. The germline gives CDR1 LNHDA, CDR2 SQIVND (reference sequence). This CDR3 spans 13 amino acids. The V gene lost 3 bases and the J gene lost 1 base, with 6 bases spanning the gap. The CDR3 bases are TGTGCCAGTAGTATTGGGCCGAACACTGAAGCTTTCTTT. It specifies CASSIGPNTEAFF.

CDR3 nucleotides: TGTGCCAGCAGGTGGACTGGGGGAGCCCCAGATACGCAGTATTTT. As protein: CASRWTGGAPDTQYF. The chain couples TRBV27 to TRBJ2-3, with D perhaps assigned TRBD1 or TRBD2 (5 bases each). In germline, CDR1 is MNHEY, CDR2 SMNVEV (reference sequence). The V end lost 6 bases, the J end lost 4 bases, and 17 bases lay between the germline ends. The CDR3 sequence is 15 residues long.

This chain connects TRBV21-1 to TRBJ2-7. TRBV21-1 is designated a pseudogene. The CDR3 totals 13 residues. DNA for the CDR3: TGTGCCAGCAGCAGCCATAAAGGCACTGAGCAGTACTTC. The encoded protein is CASSSHKGTEQYF.

This clone showed up just once. This chain joins TRBV11-1 and TRBJ2-7; 15 nucleotides match TRBD2. The CDR3 has 17 amino acids. The ends lost 6 bases at V and 3 bases at J; junction bases unmatched: 9. The germline V gene encodes CDR1 SGHAT and CDR2 FQDESV (reference sequence). CDR3 sequence (DNA): TGTGCCAGCAGGCAAGGGACTAGCGGGGGGAAGATCTACGAGCAGTACTTC. This gives the protein CASRQGTSGGKIYEQYF.

In its sample, this clone was seen a few times. The CDR3 loop reads CASSQGRAHGYTF. CDR3 DNA sequence: TGTGCCAGCAGCCAGGGGAGAGCTCATGGCTACACCTTC. This chain links TRBV5-6 with TRBJ1-2; D perhaps matches TRBD1 (6 bases). The length of the CDR3 is 13 residues. The germline V and J ends were trimmed by 4 bases and 6 bases, with 13 bases remaining between them. Looked up from germline, CDR1 is SGHDT and CDR2 is YYEEEE.

Within the sample, this clone is large. The V and J genes are TRBV5-1 and TRBJ1-1; TRBD1 might be the D (6 bases). The CDR3 extends over 16 amino acids. Trimming removed 0 bases from V and 3 bases from J, with 15 bases in between. Germline V gene lookup returns CDR1 SGHRS and CDR2 YFSETQ. This CDR3 reads CASSLGTGGLYTEAFF. The CDR3 bases are TGCGCCAGCAGCTTGGGAACCGGGGGCTTATACACTGAAGCTTTCTTT.

This chain uses TRBV6-5 with TRBJ2-1; D is undetermined. V dropped 6 bases and J dropped 4 bases, with 16 bases sitting between them. The germline V gene encodes CDR1 MNHEY and CDR2 SVGAGI. The CDR3 has 15 residues. CDR3 sequence reads: CASSFTPPPYNEQFF. Written as DNA, the CDR3 is TGTGCCAGCAGCTTTACTCCCCCGCCGTACAATGAGCAGTTCTTC.

The chain joins TRBV2 to TRBJ2-5, with 8 bases matching TRBD1. V shed 3 bases and J 4 bases; nucleotides not matched to a gene: 4. This CDR3 comprises 14 residues. Germline-derived CDR1 and CDR2 are SNHLY and FYNNEI. Written as DNA, the CDR3 is TGTGCCAGCAGTGACGGACAGGGTGTAGAGACCCAGTACTTC. It translates to CASSDGQGVETQYF.

This chain connects TRBV5-5 to TRBJ2-7; TRBD2 matches 9 bases. The CDR3 consists of 15 residues. Germline lookup yields CDR1 SGHKS and CDR2 YYEKEE (reference sequence). The junction had 8 bases not matched to a gene; V was cut back by 4 bases and J by 3 bases. Here the CDR3 DNA reads TGTGCCAGCAGCCCGCTCCAGCGGGGGGTCTACGAGCAGTACTTC. This codes for CASSPLQRGVYEQYF.

The chain carries TRBV9 and TRBJ2-7; no clear D gene. CDR3 length: 11 residues. The V gene lost 2 bases and the J gene lost 9 bases, with 9 bases spanning the gap. The V gene's germline CDR1 is SGDLS and CDR2 YYNGEE. CDR3 residues: CASSVKVGQYF. The CDR3 bases are TGTGCCAGCAGCGTTAAGGTCGGGCAGTACTTC. The full variable domain, with the rest looked up from reference TRBV9 and TRBJ2-7, is DSGVTQTPKHLITATGQRVTLRCSPRSGDLSVYWYQQSLDQGLQFLIQYYNGEERAKGNILERFSAQQFPDLHSELNLSSLELGDSALYFCASSVKVGQYFGPGTRLTVT.

V usage is TRBV10-3 and J usage is TRBJ2-3, with D unresolved. Deletions cut 0 bases from V and 4 bases from J, with 2 bases between. CDR1 is ENHRY and CDR2 is SYGVKD in the germline V gene. The CDR3 runs 12 residues. CDR3 loop: CAISESSDTQYF. The CDR3 DNA sequence: TGTGCCATCAGTGAGTCATCAGATACGCAGTATTTT.

Only one count was recorded for this clone. The V call is TRBV9, the J call TRBJ2-1; 12 bases are shared with TRBD2. CDR3 length: 16 amino acids. CDR1 is SGDLS and CDR2 is YYNGEE in the germline V gene. The V segment lost 3 bases and the J segment 4 bases; nucleotides outside the gene matches: 5. The CDR3 spells CASSALAGGRYNEQFF. CDR3 sequence (DNA): TGTGCCAGCAGCGCCCTAGCGGGGGGGCGTTACAATGAGCAGTTCTTC. Filled out from reference TRBV9 and TRBJ2-1, the complete variable domain reads DSGVTQTPKHLITATGQRVTLRCSPRSGDLSVYWYQQSLDQGLQFLIQYYNGEERAKGNILERFSAQQFPDLHSELNLSSLELGDSALYFCASSALAGGRYNEQFFGPGTRLTVL.

The chain has TRBV11-2 and TRBJ1-1; the D is unclear. This CDR3 comprises 13 residues. V lost 1 base, J lost 7 bases, and 10 bases lay in between. CDR1 is SGHAT and CDR2 is FQNNGV in the germline V gene. The CDR3 DNA sequence: TGTGCCAGCAGCTTAGGCCGACACATTGAAGCTTTCTTT. Encoded protein: CASSLGRHIEAFF.

V is TRBV28 and J is TRBJ1-1; maybe TRBD1 (5 bases). CDR1 and CDR2 (germline): MDHEN, SYDVKM. The CDR3 has 13 residues. The germline V and J ends were trimmed by 3 bases and 7 bases, with 12 bases remaining between them. The CDR3 coding sequence is TGTGCCAGCAGTTTTCGGGGGTGGGGTGAAGCTTTCTTT. This gives the protein CASSFRGWGEAFF. The whole variable domain, filled in from reference TRBV28 and TRBJ1-1, reads DVKVTQSSRYLVKRTGEKVFLECVQDMDHENMFWYRQDPGLGLRLIYFSYDVKMKEKGDIPEGYSVSREKKERFSLILESASTNQTSMYLCASSFRGWGEAFFGQGTRLTVV.

This clone was seen a single time. V gene TRBV27 combines with J gene TRBJ2-3, with 7 bases lining up with TRBD1. This CDR3 region has 15 residues. The germline V gene encodes CDR1 MNHEY and CDR2 SMNVEV (reference sequence). Unmatched junction bases numbered 11, after V lost 6 bases and J lost 5 bases. The CDR3 nucleotides are TGTGCCAGCAGCTTGACAGGGATCTTCGGAGATACGCAGTATTTT. It is translated as CASSLTGIFGDTQYF.

This chain joins TRBV5-5 and TRBJ1-1; D may be TRBD1 (5 bases). Germline lookup yields CDR1 SGHKS and CDR2 YYEKEE (reference sequence). The CDR3 contains 12 residues. V was shortened by 7 bases and J by 4 bases, with 11 bases between the two germline ends. Here the CDR3 DNA reads TGTGCCAGCGGGACTAGAGCCACTGAAGCTTTCTTT. Translating it yields CASGTRATEAFF.

The chain employs TRBV10-3 and TRBJ2-7; D is uncertain. CDR3 size: 13 residues. Between the trimmed V and J ends, which lost 4 bases and 5 bases, there was a span of 12 bases. The germline CDR1 and CDR2 sequences are ENHRY and SYGVKD. CDR3 coding DNA: TGTGCCATCAGTGGGAATGTGGGCGACGAGCAGTACTTC. This encodes CAISGNVGDEQYF.